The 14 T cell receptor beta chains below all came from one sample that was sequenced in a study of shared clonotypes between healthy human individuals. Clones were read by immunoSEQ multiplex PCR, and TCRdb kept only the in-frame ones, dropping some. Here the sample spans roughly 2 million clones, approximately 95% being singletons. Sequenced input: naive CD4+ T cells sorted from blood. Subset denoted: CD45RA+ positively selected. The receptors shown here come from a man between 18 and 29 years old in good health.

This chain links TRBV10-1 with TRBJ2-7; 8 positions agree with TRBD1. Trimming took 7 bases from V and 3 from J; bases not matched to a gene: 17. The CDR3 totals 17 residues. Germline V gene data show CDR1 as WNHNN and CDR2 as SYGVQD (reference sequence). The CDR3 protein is CASNTSRTGCGCYEQYF. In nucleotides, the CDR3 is TGCGCCAGCAACACCTCCAGGACAGGGTGTGGGTGCTACGAGCAGTACTTC.

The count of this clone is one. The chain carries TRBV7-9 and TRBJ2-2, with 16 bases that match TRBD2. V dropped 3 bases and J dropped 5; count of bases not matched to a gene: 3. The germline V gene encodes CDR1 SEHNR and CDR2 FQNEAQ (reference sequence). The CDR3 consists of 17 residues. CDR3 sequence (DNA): TGTGCCAGCAGCTTTCCGGGACTAGCGGGAGGGACCGGGGAGCTGTTTTTT. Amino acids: CASSFPGLAGGTGELFF. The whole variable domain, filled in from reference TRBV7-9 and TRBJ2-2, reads DTGVSQNPRHKITKRGQNVTFRCDPISEHNRLYWYRQTLGQGPEFLTYFQNEAQLEKSRLLSDRFSAERPKGSFSTLEIQRTEQGDSAMYLCASSFPGLAGGTGELFFGEGSRLTVL.

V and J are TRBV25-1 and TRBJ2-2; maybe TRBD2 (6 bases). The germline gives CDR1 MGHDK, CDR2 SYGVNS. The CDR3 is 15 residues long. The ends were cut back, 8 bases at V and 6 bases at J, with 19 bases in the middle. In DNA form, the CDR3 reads TGTGCCAGCGGGACTTTACGGGCCCCCGCCGGGGAGCTGTTTTTT. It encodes CASGTLRAPAGELFF. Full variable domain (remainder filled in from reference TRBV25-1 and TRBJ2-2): EADIYQTPRYLVIGTGKKITLECSQTMGHDKMYWYQQDPGMELHLIHYSYGVNSTEKGDLSSESTVSRIRTEHFPLTLESARPSHTSQYLCASGTLRAPAGELFFGEGSRLTVL.

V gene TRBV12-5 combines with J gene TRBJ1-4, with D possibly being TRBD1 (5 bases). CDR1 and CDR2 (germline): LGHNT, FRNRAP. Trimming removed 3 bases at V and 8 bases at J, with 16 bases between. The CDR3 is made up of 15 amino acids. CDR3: CASGFIGAGLEKLFF. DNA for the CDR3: TGTGCTAGTGGTTTCATCGGGGCAGGGCTCGAAAAACTGTTTTTT.

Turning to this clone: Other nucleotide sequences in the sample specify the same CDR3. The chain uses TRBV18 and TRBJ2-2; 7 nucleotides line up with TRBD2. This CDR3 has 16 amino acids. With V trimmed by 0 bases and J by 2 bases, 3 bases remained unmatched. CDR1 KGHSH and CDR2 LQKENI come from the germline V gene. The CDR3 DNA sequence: TGTGCCAGCTCACCACCGGGACTAAGCAACACCGGGGAGCTGTTTTTT. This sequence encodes CASSPPGLSNTGELFF.

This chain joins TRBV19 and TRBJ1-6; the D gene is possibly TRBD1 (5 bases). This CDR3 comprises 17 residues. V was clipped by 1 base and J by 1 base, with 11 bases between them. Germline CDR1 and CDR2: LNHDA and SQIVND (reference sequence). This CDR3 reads CASSIAGRNSYNSPLHF. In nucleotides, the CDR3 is TGTGCCAGTAGTATAGCGGGGCGAAATTCCTATAATTCACCCCTCCACTTT.

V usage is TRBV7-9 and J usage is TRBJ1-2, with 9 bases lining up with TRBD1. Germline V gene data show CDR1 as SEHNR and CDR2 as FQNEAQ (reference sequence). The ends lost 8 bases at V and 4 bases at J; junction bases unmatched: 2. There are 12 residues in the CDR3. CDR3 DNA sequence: TGTGCCAGCGGGACAGGGACCTATGGCTACACCTTC. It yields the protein CASGTGTYGYTF.

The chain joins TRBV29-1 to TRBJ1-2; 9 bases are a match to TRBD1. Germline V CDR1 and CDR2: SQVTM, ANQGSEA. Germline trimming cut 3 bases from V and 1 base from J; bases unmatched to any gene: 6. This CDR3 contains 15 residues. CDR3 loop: CSVDTYRGLNYGYTF. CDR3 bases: TGCAGCGTTGACACTTACAGGGGGCTTAACTATGGCTACACCTTC.

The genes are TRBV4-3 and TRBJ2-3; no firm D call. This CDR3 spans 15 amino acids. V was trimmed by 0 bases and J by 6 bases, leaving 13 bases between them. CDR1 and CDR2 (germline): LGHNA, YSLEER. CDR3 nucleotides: TGCGCCAGCAGCCAAGATAGACACTTTACGGATACGCAGTATTTT. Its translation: CASSQDRHFTDTQYF.

The CDR3 spells CASSPRQNPNEKLFF. CDR3 in DNA: TGTGCCAGCAGTCCAAGACAGAATCCTAATGAAAAACTGTTTTTT. The chain links TRBV6-1 to TRBJ1-4; D might be TRBD1 (5 bases). The CDR3 is 15 residues long. V lost 5 bases and J 3 bases, leaving 13 bases between the germline ends. Looked up from germline, CDR1 is MNHNS and CDR2 is SASEGT.

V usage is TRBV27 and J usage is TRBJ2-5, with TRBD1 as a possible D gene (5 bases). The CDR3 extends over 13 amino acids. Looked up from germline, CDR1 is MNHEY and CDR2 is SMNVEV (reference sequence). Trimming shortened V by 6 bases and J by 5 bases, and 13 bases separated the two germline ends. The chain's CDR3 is CASSPRGAETQYF. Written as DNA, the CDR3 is TGTGCCAGCAGCCCACGTGGGGCGGAGACCCAGTACTTC.

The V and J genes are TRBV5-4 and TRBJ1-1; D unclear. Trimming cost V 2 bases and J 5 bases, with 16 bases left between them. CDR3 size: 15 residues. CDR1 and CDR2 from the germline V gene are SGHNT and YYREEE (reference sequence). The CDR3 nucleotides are TGTGCCAGCAGCTTAGGACGGACCCTGTCTACTGAAGCTTTCTTT. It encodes CASSLGRTLSTEAFF.

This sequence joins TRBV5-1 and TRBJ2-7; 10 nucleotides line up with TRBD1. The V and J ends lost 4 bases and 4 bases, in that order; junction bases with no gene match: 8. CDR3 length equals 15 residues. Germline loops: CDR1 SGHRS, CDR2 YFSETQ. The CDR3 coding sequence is TGCGCCAGCAGCAGATCGCCGGGACAGGGGTACGAGCAGTACTTC. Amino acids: CASSRSPGQGYEQYF. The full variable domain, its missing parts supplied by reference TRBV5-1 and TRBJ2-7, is KAGVTQTPRYLIKTRGQQVTLSCSPISGHRSVSWYQQTPGQGLQFLFEYFSETQRNKGNFPGRFSGRQFSNSRSEMNVSTLELGDSALYLCASSRSPGQGYEQYFGPGTRLTVT.

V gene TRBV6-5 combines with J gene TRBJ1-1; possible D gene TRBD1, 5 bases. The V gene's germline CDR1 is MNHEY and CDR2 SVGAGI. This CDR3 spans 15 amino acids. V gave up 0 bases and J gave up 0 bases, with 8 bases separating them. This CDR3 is CASSYSLGVNTEAFF. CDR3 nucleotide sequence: TGTGCCAGCAGTTACTCGTTAGGGGTGAACACTGAAGCTTTCTTT.